This T cell receptor (beta chain) was captured in a study of long-term antiretroviral therapy in people with HIV. Findings and caveats of the study: Pre-ART expanded TRB clones stayed dominant throughout, though often decreasing after ART.

Germline CDR1 MGHRA, CDR2 YSYEKL. The CDR3 covers 15 residues. Trimming removed 0 bases from V and 4 bases from J, with 9 bases in between. Researchers ran immunoSEQ v3.0 at survey level. Assay used: immunoSEQ multiplex PCR; TCRdb lists only in-frame clones, some missing. Among roughly 14,000 clones listed, roughly 80% were seen once. Of note for this clone: Its antigen is unknown.

At minimum, one pre-ART and two post-ART PBMC samples were obtained from each donor. Treatment for all HIV-infected participants took place in the United States. The source of this sequence is a man aged 40-50 years with HIV. This sample comprised unsorted PBMCs, obtained just before starting antiretroviral therapy. The gene calls are TRBV4-1 and TRBJ2-2; D gene uncertain. The CDR3 DNA reads as TGCGCCAGCAGCCAAGATTTCGGTGGCACCGGGGAGCTGTTTTTT. Translated, it gives CASSQDFGGTGELFF.